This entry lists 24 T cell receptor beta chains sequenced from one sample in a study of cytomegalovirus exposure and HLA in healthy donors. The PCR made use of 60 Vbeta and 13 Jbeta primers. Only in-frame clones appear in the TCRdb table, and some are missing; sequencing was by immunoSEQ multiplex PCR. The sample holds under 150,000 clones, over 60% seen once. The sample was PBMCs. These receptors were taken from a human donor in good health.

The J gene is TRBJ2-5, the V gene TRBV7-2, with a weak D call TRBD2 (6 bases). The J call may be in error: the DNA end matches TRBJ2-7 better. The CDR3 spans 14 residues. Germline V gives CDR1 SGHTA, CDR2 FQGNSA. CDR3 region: CASSFQGGPYEQYF. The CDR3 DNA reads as TGTGCCAGCAGCTTCCAGGGAGGTCCCTACGAGCAGTACTTC.

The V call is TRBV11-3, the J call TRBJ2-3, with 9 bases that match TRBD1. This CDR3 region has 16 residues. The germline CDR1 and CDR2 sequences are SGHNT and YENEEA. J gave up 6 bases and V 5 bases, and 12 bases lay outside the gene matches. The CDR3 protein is CASSLRTGEDSDTQYF. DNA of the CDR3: TGTGCCAGCAGCCTCAGGACAGGGGAAGATTCTGATACGCAGTATTTT.

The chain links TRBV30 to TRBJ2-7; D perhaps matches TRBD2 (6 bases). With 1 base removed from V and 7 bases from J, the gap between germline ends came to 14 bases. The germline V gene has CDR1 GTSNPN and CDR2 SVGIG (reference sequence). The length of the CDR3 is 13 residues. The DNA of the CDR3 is TGTGCCTGGAGTGGGGGGGTGTCGTGGGAGCAGTACTTC. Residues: CAWSGGVSWEQYF.

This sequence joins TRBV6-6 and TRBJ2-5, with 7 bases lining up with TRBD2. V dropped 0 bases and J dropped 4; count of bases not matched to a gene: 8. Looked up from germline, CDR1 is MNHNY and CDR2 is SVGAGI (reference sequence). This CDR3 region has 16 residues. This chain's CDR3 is CASSYSSLAVSETQYF. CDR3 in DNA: TGTGCCAGCAGTTACTCAAGCCTAGCGGTGTCAGAGACCCAGTACTTC.

The CDR3 region is CASSLLAGRVDTQYF. Here the CDR3 DNA reads TGTGCCAGCAGTTTACTGGCAGGGAGGGTAGATACGCAGTATTTT. The rearrangement uses TRBV27 and TRBJ2-3; TRBD2 agrees at 7 bases. Looked up from germline, CDR1 is MNHEY and CDR2 is SMNVEV (reference sequence). J lost 5 bases, V lost 2 bases, and 7 bases had no gene match. The CDR3 length is 15 residues.

CDR3: CASSASGRGILETQYF. In DNA, the CDR3 is TGTGCCAGCAGTGCTAGCGGGAGGGGGATTTTAGAGACCCAGTACTTC. J is TRBJ2-5 and V is TRBV28, with TRBD2 identical over 12 bases. Per the germline V gene, CDR1 is MDHEN and CDR2 is SYDVKM. The CDR3 contains 16 residues. With 5 bases clipped from V and 4 bases from J, the junction kept 8 bases outside the gene matches.

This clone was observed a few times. The CDR3 loop is CASSHRAAYDEQFF. CDR3 bases: TGTGCCAGCAGCCACCGCGCGGCGTACGATGAGCAGTTCTTC. The V and J genes are TRBV11-2 and TRBJ2-1; D not certain. Germline lookup yields CDR1 SGHAT and CDR2 FQNNGV. This CDR3 has 14 amino acids. V lost 5 bases and J lost 8, with 16 bases in between.

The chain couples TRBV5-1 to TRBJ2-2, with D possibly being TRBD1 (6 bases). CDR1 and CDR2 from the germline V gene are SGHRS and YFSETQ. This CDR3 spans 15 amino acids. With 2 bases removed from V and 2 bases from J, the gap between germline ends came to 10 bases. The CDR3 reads CASSLTGPNTGELFF. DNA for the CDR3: TGCGCCAGCAGCTTAACAGGGCCCAACACCGGGGAGCTGTTTTTT.

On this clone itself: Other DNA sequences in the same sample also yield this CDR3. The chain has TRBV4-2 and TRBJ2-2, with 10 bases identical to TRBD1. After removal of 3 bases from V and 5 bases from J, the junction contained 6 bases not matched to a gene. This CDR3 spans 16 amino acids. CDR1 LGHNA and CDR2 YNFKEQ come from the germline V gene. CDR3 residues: CASSHRQGAGTGELFF. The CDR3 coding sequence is TGTGCCAGCAGCCACCGACAGGGGGCGGGTACCGGGGAGCTGTTTTTT.

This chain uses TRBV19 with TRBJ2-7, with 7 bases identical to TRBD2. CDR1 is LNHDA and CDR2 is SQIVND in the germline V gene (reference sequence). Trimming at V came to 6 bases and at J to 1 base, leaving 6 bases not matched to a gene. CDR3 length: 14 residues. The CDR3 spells CASSRSGLSYEQYF. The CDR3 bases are TGTGCCAGTAGCCGTAGCGGGTTGTCCTACGAGCAGTACTTC.

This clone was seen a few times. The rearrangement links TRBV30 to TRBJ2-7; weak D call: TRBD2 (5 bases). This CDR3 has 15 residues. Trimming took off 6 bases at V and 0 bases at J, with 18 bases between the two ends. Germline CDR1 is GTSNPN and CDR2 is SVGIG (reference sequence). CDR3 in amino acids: CACPQRRGSSYEQYF. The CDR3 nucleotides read TGTGCCTGCCCCCAGCGACGGGGTAGCTCCTACGAGCAGTACTTC.

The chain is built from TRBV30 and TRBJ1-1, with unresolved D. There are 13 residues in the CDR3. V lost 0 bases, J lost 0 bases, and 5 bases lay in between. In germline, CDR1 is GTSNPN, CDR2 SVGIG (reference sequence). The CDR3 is CAWSVSVNTEAFF. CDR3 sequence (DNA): TGTGCCTGGAGTGTATCGGTGAACACTGAAGCTTTCTTT. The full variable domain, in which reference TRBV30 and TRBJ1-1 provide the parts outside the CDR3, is SQTIHQWPATLVQPVGSPLSLECTVEGTSNPNLYWYRQAAGRGLQLLFYSVGIGQISSEVPQNLSASRPQDRQFILSSKKLLLSDSGFYLCAWSVSVNTEAFFGQGTRLTVV.

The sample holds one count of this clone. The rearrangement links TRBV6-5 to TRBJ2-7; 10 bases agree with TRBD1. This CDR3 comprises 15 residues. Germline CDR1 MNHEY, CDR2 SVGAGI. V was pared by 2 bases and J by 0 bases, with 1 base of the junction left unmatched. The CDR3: CASSYRDRGSYEQYF. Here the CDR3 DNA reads TGTGCCAGCAGTTACCGGGACAGGGGCTCCTACGAGCAGTACTTC.

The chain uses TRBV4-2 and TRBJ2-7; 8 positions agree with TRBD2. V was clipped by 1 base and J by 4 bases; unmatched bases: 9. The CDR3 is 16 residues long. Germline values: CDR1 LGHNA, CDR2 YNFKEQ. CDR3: CASSQVGQAGAYEQYF. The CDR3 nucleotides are TGTGCCAGCAGCCAAGTGGGTCAAGCGGGGGCATACGAGCAGTACTTC.

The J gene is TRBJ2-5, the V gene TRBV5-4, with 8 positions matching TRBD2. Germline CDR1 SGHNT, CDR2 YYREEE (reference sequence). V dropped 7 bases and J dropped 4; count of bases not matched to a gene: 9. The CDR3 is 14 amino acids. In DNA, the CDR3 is TGTGCCAGCTCGGGCTCGGGGGGGGGAGAGACCCAGTACTTC. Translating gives CASSGSGGGETQYF.

The CDR3 loop reads CASSQVGTGINEKLFF. CDR3 bases: TGTGCCAGCAGCCAGGTTGGGACAGGCATTAATGAAAAACTGTTTTTT. The chain couples TRBV4-2 to TRBJ1-4, with 8 bases that match TRBD1. CDR1 and CDR2 (germline): LGHNA, YNFKEQ. The V and J ends lost 3 bases and 4 bases, in that order; junction bases with no gene match: 7. CDR3 length: 16 amino acids.

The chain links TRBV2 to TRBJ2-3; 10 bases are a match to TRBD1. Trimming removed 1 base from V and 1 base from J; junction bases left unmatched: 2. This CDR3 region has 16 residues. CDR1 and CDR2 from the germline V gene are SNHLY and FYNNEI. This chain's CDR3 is CASSEEGQGRTDTQYF. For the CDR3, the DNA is TGTGCCAGCAGTGAAGAGGGACAGGGGCGCACAGATACGCAGTATTTT.

CDR3 amino acids: CASSFGGAREQFF. CDR3 nucleotide sequence: TGTGCCAGCAGTTTTGGGGGGGCTCGCGAGCAGTTCTTC. The rearrangement uses TRBV27 and TRBJ2-1; D might be TRBD2 (7 bases). The germline V and J ends were trimmed by 3 bases and 10 bases, with 13 bases remaining between them. CDR1 is MNHEY and CDR2 is SMNVEV in the germline V gene (reference sequence). This CDR3 has 13 amino acids.

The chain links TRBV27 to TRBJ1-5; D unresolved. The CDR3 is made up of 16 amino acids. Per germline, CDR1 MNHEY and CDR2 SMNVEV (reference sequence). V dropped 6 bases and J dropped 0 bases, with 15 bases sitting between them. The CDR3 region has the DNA TGTGCCAGCAGCCCCTGGTCCCCCGGTAGCAATCAGCCCCAGCATTTT. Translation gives CASSPWSPGSNQPQHF.

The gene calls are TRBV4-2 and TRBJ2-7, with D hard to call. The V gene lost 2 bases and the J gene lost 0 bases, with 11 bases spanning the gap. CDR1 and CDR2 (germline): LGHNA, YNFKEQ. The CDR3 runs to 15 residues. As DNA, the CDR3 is TGTGCCAGCAGCCAAACGGCGGCTAGCTCCTACGAGCAGTACTTC. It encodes CASSQTAASSYEQYF.

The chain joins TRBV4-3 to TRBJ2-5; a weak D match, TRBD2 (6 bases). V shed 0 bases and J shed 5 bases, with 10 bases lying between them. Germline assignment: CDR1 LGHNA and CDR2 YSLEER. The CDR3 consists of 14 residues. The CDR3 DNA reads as TGCGCCAGCAGCCAAGACCCAGGAGGGGAGACCCAGTACTTC. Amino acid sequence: CASSQDPGGETQYF.

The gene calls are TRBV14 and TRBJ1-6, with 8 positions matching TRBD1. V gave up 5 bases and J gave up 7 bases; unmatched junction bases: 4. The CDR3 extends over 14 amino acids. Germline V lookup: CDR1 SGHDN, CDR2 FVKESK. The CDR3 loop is CASSLGQGNSPLHF. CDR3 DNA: TGTGCCAGCAGCTTAGGACAGGGAAATTCACCCCTCCACTTT.

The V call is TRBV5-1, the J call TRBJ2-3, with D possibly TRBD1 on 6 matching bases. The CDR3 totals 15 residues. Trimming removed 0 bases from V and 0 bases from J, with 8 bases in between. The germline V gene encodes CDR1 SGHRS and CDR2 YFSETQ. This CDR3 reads CASSLVGQSTDTQYF. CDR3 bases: TGCGCCAGCAGCTTGGTAGGACAGAGCACAGATACGCAGTATTTT.

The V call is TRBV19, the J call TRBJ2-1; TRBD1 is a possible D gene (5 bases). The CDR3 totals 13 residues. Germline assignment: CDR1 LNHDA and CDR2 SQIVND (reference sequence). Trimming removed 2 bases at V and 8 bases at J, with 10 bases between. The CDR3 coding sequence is TGTGCCAGTAGTATACGCAGGGTCGATGAGCAGTTCTTC. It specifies CASSIRRVDEQFF.